A single sample is the source of the 22 T cell receptor beta chains below, sequenced in a study of monozygotic twins with inflammatory bowel disease. No DNA is given; TCRdb re-called the 5' RACE reads and lists each CDR3 protein once. Here the sample table reports 300,000 to 350,000 distinct CDR3 sequences. The sequenced material came from blood. The receptor source for this set is a human donor with ulcerative colitis or Crohn's disease, or a healthy co-twin of an affected twin (not recorded which).

J is TRBJ1-1 and V is TRBV12-3 or TRBV12-4; the TRBD1 assignment by TCRdb is unverifiable without DNA. The CDR3 sequence is 18 residues long. CDR3 amino acids: CASSLGLRPPPENTEAFF.

This chain links TRBV11-2 with TRBJ1-3; the TRBD1 assignment by TCRdb is unverifiable without DNA. This CDR3 contains 16 residues. Germline V lookup: CDR1 SGHAT, CDR2 FQNNGV. The CDR3 sequence: CASTVGQRNSGNTIYF.

The chain carries TRBV6-2 or TRBV6-3 and TRBJ1-5; there is no DNA to check the TCRdb D call of TRBD1. Germline-derived CDR1 and CDR2 are MNHEY and SVGEGT. There are 12 residues in the CDR3. CDR3 sequence reads: CASKTVNQPQHF.

CDR3 in amino acids: CASSLVAGVLQFF. The chain has TRBV5-4 and TRBJ2-1; TCRdb gives TRBD2 as the D gene, but with no DNA this cannot be confirmed. The CDR3 is 13 amino acids. Germline CDR1 reads SGHNT; CDR2 reads YYREEE (reference sequence).

The chain has TRBV20-1 and TRBJ1-6; absent DNA, TCRdb's TRBD1 call cannot be checked. Germline assignment: CDR1 DFQATT and CDR2 SNEGSKA (reference sequence). The length of the CDR3 is 15 residues. CDR3 protein: CSARASTGFNSPLHF.

CDR3: CASSLGRVYEQYF. The chain couples TRBV3-1 to TRBJ2-7; the TRBD2 assignment by TCRdb is unverifiable without DNA. The germline V gene has CDR1 LGHDT and CDR2 YNNKEL (reference sequence). CDR3 length: 13 residues.

The chain links TRBV20-1 to TRBJ2-5; TCRdb proposes TRBD2, but this gene call is untestable without DNA. CDR3 length: 12 residues. CDR1 is DFQATT, CDR2 SNEGSKA, per germline (reference sequence). The CDR3 protein is CSARLVRETQYF.

V gene TRBV11-2 combines with J gene TRBJ2-7; TCRdb's D call of TRBD2 is untestable without DNA. Germline assignment: CDR1 SGHAT and CDR2 FQNNGV. The CDR3 runs 16 residues. CDR3 region: CASSSDLLGPAYEQYF.

The rearrangement links TRBV7-9 to TRBJ2-7; the TCRdb call, TRBD1, lacks DNA for checking. The CDR3 is 13 amino acids. The germline gives CDR1 SEHNR, CDR2 FQNEAQ (reference sequence). The CDR3 protein is CASTIPGGSEQYF.

The rearrangement links TRBV12-3 or TRBV12-4 to TRBJ1-4; the D call from TCRdb, TRBD1, cannot be confirmed without DNA. The CDR3 loop spans 13 amino acids. This CDR3 reads CASSQGEWEKLFF.

The rearrangement links TRBV20-1 to TRBJ2-1; TCRdb gives TRBD2 as the D gene, but with no DNA this cannot be confirmed. This CDR3 region has 16 residues. Germline lookup yields CDR1 DFQATT and CDR2 SNEGSKA (reference sequence). The CDR3 loop is CSARDELAGSYNEQFF.

The chain employs TRBV9 and TRBJ2-4. CDR3 length: 15 residues. Germline V CDR1 and CDR2: SGDLS, YYNGEE. Here the CDR3 reads CASSGLGLAKNIQYF.

This sequence joins TRBV5-5 and TRBJ1-6; TCRdb gives TRBD1 as the D gene, but with no DNA this cannot be confirmed. This CDR3 comprises 15 residues. The V gene's germline CDR1 is SGHKS and CDR2 YYEKEE (reference sequence). This chain's CDR3 is CASSPRQGDNSPLHF.

This rearrangement joins TRBV6-5 to TRBJ2-3; the TRBD1 assignment by TCRdb is unverifiable without DNA. This CDR3 is built from 15 residues. Germline V lookup: CDR1 MNHEY, CDR2 SVGAGI. CDR3 sequence: CASSYSGAYTDTQYF.

The genes are TRBV27 and TRBJ2-1. The CDR3 is 14 residues long. Germline V CDR1 and CDR2: MNHEY, SMNVEV (reference sequence). CDR3 amino acids: CASSLINNNNEQFF.

The chain combines TRBV5-4 with TRBJ1-1; without DNA, the TCRdb call of TRBD1 cannot be checked. Germline-derived CDR1 and CDR2 are SGHNT and YYREEE (reference sequence). The CDR3 consists of 13 residues. The CDR3 reads CASRQGGGAEAFF.

The V gene is TRBV5-1, the J gene TRBJ2-7; TCRdb gives TRBD2 as the D gene, but with no DNA this cannot be confirmed. The CDR3 extends over 12 amino acids. Germline loops: CDR1 SGHRS, CDR2 YFSETQ. CDR3 region: CASGREAYEQYF. The full variable domain, completed using reference TRBV5-1 and TRBJ2-7, is KAGVTQTPRYLIKTRGQQVTLSCSPISGHRSVSWYQQTPGQGLQFLFEYFSETQRNKGNFPGRFSGRQFSNSRSEMNVSTLELGDSALYLCASGREAYEQYFGPGTRLTVT.

The CDR3 is CASSPRRYEQYF. V usage is TRBV12-3 or TRBV12-4 and J usage is TRBJ2-7. CDR3 length: 12 residues.

The rearrangement joins TRBV10-3 to TRBJ2-1; the D gene TCRdb calls, TRBD2, cannot be checked with no DNA. CDR3 length: 15 residues. Germline CDR1 is ENHRY and CDR2 is SYGVKD. CDR3 sequence reads: CAISGLAGGPNEQFF.

V gene TRBV7-9 combines with J gene TRBJ1-5. The length of the CDR3 is 15 residues. In germline, CDR1 is SEHNR, CDR2 FQNEAQ (reference sequence). The CDR3 protein is CASSPDEAGYQPQHF.

The CDR3 loop is CSVGLRGHGYTF. The J gene is TRBJ1-2, the V gene TRBV29-1. The length of the CDR3 is 12 residues. Per the germline V gene, CDR1 is SQVTM and CDR2 is ANQGSEA.

The chain uses TRBV5-1 and TRBJ1-4; absent DNA, TCRdb's TRBD1 call cannot be checked. Germline CDR1 and CDR2: SGHRS and YFSETQ. This CDR3 has 16 residues. The CDR3 loop reads CASSRGPDKTNEKLFF.